This entry is about one T cell receptor (beta chain). Its antigen remains undetermined. The input lacks base qualities; no much larger clone sits a single base away. This specimen belongs to a study of blood T cell repertoires in COVID-19 (dated by TCRdb to 2018 to 2021). Describing the broader study: Collaborator samples came from the United States, Italy and Spain and covered acute and convalescent phases of COVID-19. The material from the prospective study consisted of cDNA or gDNA derived from T cells, B-cell-depleted T cells, or PBMCs. Deeply sampled blood TCRbeta repertoires from subjects exposed to, actively infected with, or recovered from COVID-19 were included in the dataset. The repertoires were released in a freely available public database meant as a resource for research on the immune response to SARS-CoV-2. Samples came from the ongoing ImmuneRACE study (first 160 participants) plus 1,254 subjects from 6 global collaborators. Nearly every sample came with metadata listing a de-identified subject ID, COVID-19 status, age in years and sex. HLA class I and class II types, where available, came from metadata supplied by the sample provider rather than from assay-based typing.

Each collaborating institution followed its own protocols to collect whole blood in K2EDTA tubes. For TCRbeta analysis, collaborators shipped samples in one of three forms: frozen whole blood, isolated PBMCs, or DNA extracted from either of those sample types. Overall results and qualifications from the work: The quantity of clinical and demographic metadata differed by source and by participant and was supplied without curation.

TCRbeta CDR3 regions were amplified from genomic DNA by means of the immunoSEQ Assay, a bias-controlled multiplex PCR. The study's processing was this. The number of nucleated cells in each sample was estimated by amplification of reference gene primers within the assay. To quantify the absolute abundance of each unique TCRbeta CDR3 rearrangement, sequence reads were collapsed and filtered. For each sample, productive Simpson clonality was calculated by taking the square root of Simpson's diversity index across productive rearrangements. TCRdb mirrors the immuneACCESS table, restricted to in-frame sequences. Some clones are absent from its copies; in checked studies, under half trace to an unresolved V gene, and the reason for the others is unknown. The V and J calls and clone size come from that table; D and trimming were worked out from the DNA. The table for this sample lists about 76,000 clones; over 80% of them were counted only once. The ten largest account for 5% to 6.5% of the sample.

Cut back by 0 bases and 0 bases, the V and J ends lie 15 bases apart. The CDR3 has 17 amino acids, counting the end cysteine and phenylalanine. Just CDR3 DNA is preserved here, 51 bases in frame from base 1. As encoded in the germline V gene (reference sequence), CDR1 is MNHEY while CDR2 is SMNVEV. Rearrangement joined TRBV27 to TRBJ2-7; matching of 5 bases hints at TRBD1 as the D gene. This clonotype was sampled from a man aged 50 or older with active COVID-19. The specimen was peripheral blood. The CDR3 sequence is CASSLSWTRVSSYEQYF. The base sequence is TGTGCCAGCAGTTTATCGTGGACCAGGGTGAGCTCCTACGAGCAGTACTTC.